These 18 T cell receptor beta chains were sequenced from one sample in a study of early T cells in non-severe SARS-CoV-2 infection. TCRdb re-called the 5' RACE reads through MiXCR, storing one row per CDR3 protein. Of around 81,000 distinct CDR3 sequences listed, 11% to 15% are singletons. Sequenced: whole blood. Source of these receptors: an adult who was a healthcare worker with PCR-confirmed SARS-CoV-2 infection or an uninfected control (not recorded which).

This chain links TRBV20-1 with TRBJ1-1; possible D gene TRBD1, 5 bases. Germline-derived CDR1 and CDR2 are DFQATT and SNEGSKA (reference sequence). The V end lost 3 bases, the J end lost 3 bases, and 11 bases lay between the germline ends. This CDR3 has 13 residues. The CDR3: CSASVGLDTEAFF. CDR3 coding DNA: TGCAGTGCTAGTGTGGGACTTGACACTGAAGCTTTCTTT.

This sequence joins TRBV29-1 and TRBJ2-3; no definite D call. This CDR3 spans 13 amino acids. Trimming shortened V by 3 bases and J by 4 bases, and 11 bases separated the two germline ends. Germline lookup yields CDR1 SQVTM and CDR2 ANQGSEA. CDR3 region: CSVDAASADTQYF. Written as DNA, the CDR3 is TGCAGCGTTGATGCAGCTTCAGCAGATACGCAGTATTTT.

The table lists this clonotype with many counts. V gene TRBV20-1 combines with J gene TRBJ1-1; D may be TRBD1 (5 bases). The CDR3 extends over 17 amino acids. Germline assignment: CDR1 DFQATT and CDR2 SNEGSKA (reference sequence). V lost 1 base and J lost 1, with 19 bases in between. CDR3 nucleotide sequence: TGCAGTGCTAGAGTATCCCTAGCAGGGATAAAGAACACTGAAGCTTTCTTT. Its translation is CSARVSLAGIKNTEAFF.

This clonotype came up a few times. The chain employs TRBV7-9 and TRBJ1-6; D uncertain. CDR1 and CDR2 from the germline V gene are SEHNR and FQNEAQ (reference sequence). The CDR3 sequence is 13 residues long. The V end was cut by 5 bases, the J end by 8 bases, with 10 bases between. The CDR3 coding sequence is TGTGCCAGCAGCGCCTTCGCCGATTCACCCCTCCACTTT. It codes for CASSAFADSPLHF.

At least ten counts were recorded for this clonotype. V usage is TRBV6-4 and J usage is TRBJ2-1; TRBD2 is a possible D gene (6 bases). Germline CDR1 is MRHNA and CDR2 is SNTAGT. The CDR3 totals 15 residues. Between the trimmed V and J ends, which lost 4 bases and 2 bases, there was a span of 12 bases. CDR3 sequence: CASSGDGGAYNEQFF. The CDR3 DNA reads TGTGCCAGCAGTGGGGACGGGGGAGCCTACAATGAGCAGTTCTTC.

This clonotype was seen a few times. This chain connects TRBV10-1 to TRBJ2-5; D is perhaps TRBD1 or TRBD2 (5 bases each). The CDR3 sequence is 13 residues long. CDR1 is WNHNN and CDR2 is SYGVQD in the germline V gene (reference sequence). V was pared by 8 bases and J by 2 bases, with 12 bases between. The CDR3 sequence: CASPRGAQETQYF. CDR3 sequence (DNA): TGCGCCAGCCCGAGAGGGGCTCAAGAGACCCAGTACTTC.

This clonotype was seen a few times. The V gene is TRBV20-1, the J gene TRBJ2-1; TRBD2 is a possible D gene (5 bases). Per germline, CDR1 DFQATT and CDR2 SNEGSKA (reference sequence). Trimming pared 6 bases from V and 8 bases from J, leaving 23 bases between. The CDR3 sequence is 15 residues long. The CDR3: CSALPGSHARDEQFF. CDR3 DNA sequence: TGCAGTGCACTACCGGGAAGCCACGCGCGCGATGAGCAGTTCTTC.

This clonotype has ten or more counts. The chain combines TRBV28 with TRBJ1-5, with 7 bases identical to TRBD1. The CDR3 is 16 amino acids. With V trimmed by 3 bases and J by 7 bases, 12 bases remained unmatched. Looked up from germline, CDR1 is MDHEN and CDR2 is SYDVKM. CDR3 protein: CASSLRGQGAGQPQHF. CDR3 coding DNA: TGTGCCAGCAGTTTGAGGGGGCAGGGCGCAGGGCAGCCCCAGCATTTT.

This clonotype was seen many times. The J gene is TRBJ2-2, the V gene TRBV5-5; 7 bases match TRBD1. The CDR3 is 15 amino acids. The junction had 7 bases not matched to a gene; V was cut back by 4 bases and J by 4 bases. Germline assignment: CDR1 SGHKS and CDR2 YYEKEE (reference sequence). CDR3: CASSQGTAPTGELFF. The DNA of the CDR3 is TGTGCCAGCAGCCAAGGGACAGCACCCACCGGGGAGCTGTTTTTT.

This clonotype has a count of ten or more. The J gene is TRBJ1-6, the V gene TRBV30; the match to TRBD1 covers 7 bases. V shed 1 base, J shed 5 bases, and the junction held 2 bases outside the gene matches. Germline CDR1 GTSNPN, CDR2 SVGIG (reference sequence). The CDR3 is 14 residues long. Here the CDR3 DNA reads TGTGCCTGGAGTGCCGGACAGGATAATTCACCCCTCCACTTT. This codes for CAWSAGQDNSPLHF.

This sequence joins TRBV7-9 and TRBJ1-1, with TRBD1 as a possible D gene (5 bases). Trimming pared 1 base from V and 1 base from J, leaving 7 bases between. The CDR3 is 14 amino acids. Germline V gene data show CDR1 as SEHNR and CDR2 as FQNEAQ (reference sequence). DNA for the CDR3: TGTGCCAGCAGCTTAGGTGGGGGGAACACTGAAGCTTTCTTT. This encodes CASSLGGGNTEAFF. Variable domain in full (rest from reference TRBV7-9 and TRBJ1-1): DTGVSQNPRHKITKRGQNVTFRCDPISEHNRLYWYRQTLGQGPEFLTYFQNEAQLEKSRLLSDRFSAERPKGSFSTLEIQRTEQGDSAMYLCASSLGGGNTEAFFGQGTRLTVV.

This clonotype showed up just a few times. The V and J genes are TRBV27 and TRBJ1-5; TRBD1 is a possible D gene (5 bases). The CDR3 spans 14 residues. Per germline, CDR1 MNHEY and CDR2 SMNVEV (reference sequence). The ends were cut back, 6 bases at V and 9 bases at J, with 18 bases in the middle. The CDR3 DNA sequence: TGTGCCAGCAGAACAAGGGGCCTGAACACGCCCCAGCATTTT. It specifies CASRTRGLNTPQHF.

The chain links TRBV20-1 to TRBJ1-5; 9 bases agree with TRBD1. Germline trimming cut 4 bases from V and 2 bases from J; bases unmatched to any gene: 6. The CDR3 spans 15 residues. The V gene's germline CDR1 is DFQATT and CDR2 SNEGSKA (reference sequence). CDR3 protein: CSATLTGGGNQPQHF. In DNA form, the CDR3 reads TGCAGTGCTACCCTGACAGGGGGAGGCAATCAGCCCCAGCATTTT.

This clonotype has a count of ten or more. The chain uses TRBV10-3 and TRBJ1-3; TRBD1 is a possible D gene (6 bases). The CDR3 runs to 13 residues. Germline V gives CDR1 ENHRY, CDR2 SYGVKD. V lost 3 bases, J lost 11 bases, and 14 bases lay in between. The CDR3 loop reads CAISEIFEGAIYF. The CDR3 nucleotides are TGTGCCATCAGTGAAATCTTCGAGGGGGCCATATATTTT.

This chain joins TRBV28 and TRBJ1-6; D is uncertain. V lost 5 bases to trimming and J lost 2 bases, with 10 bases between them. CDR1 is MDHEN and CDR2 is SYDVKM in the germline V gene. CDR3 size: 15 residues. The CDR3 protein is CASSKSQTYNSPLHF. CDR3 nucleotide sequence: TGTGCCAGCAGTAAATCGCAGACCTATAATTCACCCCTCCACTTT. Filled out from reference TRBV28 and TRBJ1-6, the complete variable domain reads DVKVTQSSRYLVKRTGEKVFLECVQDMDHENMFWYRQDPGLGLRLIYFSYDVKMKEKGDIPEGYSVSREKKERFSLILESASTNQTSMYLCASSKSQTYNSPLHFGNGTRLTVT.

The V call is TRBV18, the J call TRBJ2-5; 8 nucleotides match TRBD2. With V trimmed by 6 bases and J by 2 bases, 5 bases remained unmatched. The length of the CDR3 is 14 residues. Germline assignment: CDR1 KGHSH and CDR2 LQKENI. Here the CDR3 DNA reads TGTGCCAGCTCGGTAACTAGCGGACAAGAGACCCAGTACTTC. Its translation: CASSVTSGQETQYF.

CDR3 amino acids: CSVGPRTYGYTF. The CDR3 nucleotides read TGCAGCGTTGGTCCCAGGACTTATGGCTACACCTTC. The chain employs TRBV29-1 and TRBJ1-2; D gene ambiguous. The CDR3 covers 12 residues. Germline V lookup: CDR1 SQVTM, CDR2 ANQGSEA. V dropped 4 bases and J dropped 5 bases, with 11 bases sitting between them. The whole variable domain, remainder taken from reference TRBV29-1 and TRBJ1-2, is SAVISQKPSRDICQRGTSLTIQCQVDSQVTMMFWYRQQPGQSLTLIATANQGSEATYESGFVIDKFPISRPNLTFSTLTVSNMSPEDSSIYLCSVGPRTYGYTFGSGTRLTVV.

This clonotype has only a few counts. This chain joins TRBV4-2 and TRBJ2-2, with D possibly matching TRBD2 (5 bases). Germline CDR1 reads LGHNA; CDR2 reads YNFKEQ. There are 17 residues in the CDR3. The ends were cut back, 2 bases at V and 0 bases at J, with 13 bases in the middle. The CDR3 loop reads CASSQTSSGSNTGELFF. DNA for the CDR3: TGTGCCAGCAGCCAAACTTCGTCGGGGTCGAACACCGGGGAGCTGTTTTTT.